This TCR beta chain came from a study of CD8 T cells in ankylosing spondylitis. Study-wide points: Past studies reported some motif variants in reactive arthritis synovial fluid and blood.

Making use of molecular barcodes, quantitative 5'-RACE generated TCR beta libraries. TCRdb ran MiXCR on the 5' RACE reads and lists one entry per CDR3 protein. Counted here are 200,000 or so distinct CDR3 sequences, 15% to 20% occurring once; the ten biggest clones make up 4.3%. The trim removed 3 bases at V and 3 bases at J, leaving 21 bases unmatched. The CDR3 runs 21 residues. Germline V gene data show CDR1 as SNHLY and CDR2 as FYNNEI. This clonotype was found many times. The antigen is unknown. The TCR originated in a male donor aged 5-29 years with ankylosing spondylitis or in good health (not recorded which). Sequencing was performed on blood, either unsorted or a sorted T cell fraction (not recorded which). The V gene is TRBV2, the J gene TRBJ2-4, with 9 bases identical to TRBD1. CDR3 amino acids: CASSELPWAVRDREVKNIQYF. In DNA form, the CDR3 reads TGTGCCAGCAGTGAGCTCCCCTGGGCTGTAAGGGACAGGGAAGTCAAAAACATTCAGTACTTC.